This T cell receptor (beta chain) was sequenced in a study of cytotoxic CD8 clonotypes in ibrutinib-treated CLL. Study-level background: Response samples were obtained once patients had received a median 12 months of treatment, range 6 to 36.

TCRdb's table, derived via immunoSEQ multiplex PCR, lists solely in-frame clones and lacks some. The sample shows a few hundred thousand clones, over 60% of them seen only once. Germline values: CDR1 SGHDT, CDR2 YYEEEE. V shed 4 bases, J shed 5 bases, and the junction held 11 bases outside the gene matches. The CDR3 sequence is 16 residues long. The starting material was PBMCs, obtained after 36 months of ibrutinib treatment. The rearrangement uses TRBV5-6 and TRBJ2-4; 8 bases agree with TRBD1. The receptor was isolated from a human donor with chronic lymphocytic leukemia. CDR3 region: CASSSQGAKGENIQYF. The CDR3 DNA reads as TGTGCCAGCAGCAGCCAGGGGGCCAAAGGAGAAAACATTCAGTACTTC.